These 15 T cell receptor beta chains were all obtained from the same sample, sequenced in a study of blood T cells in healthy people across ages. The use of a sample-barcoded 5' primer and a J-beta primer mix characterized a second PCR of roughly 7 to 12 cycles. TCRdb ran MiXCR on the 5' RACE reads and lists one entry per CDR3 protein. This table holds 700,000 to 950,000 distinct CDR3 sequences, roughly two fifths found once. Sequenced material: blood. The receptors stem from a woman aged 55-69 years in good health.

J is TRBJ2-2 and V is TRBV27; D is unclear. V shed 0 bases and J shed 8 bases, with 4 bases lying between them. Germline V gives CDR1 MNHEY, CDR2 SMNVEV (reference sequence). This CDR3 contains 12 residues. In nucleotides, the CDR3 is TGTGCCAGCAGTTTATCTCCTGGGGAGCTGTTTTTT. The encoded protein is CASSLSPGELFF.

This chain joins TRBV19 and TRBJ1-2; TRBD1 might be the D (6 bases). The CDR3 totals 12 residues. V lost 10 bases to trimming and J lost 8 bases, with 17 bases between them. Germline CDR1 reads LNHDA; CDR2 reads SQIVND (reference sequence). This CDR3 reads CATTFGGSGYTF. CDR3 DNA: TGTGCCACAACCTTTGGGGGCAGCGGCTACACCTTC.

Points on this clonotype: A clone one base away is much larger, so this may be a read error. The V and J genes are TRBV14 and TRBJ2-7; D gene ambiguous. Germline V gene data show CDR1 as SGHDN and CDR2 as FVKESK. The V and J ends lost 8 bases and 6 bases respectively, with 17 bases between them. The CDR3 is made up of 13 amino acids. The CDR3 DNA is TGTGCCAGCCACCCGGCCCGGTTTCCCGAGCAGTACTTC. Translating it yields CASHPARFPEQYF.

This chain uses TRBV27 with TRBJ2-7, with 12 bases identical to TRBD2. J gave up 6 bases and V 6 bases, and 12 bases lay outside the gene matches. This CDR3 has 16 amino acids. Looked up from germline, CDR1 is MNHEY and CDR2 is SMNVEV (reference sequence). Here the CDR3 DNA reads TGTGCCAGCAGGGCCTTACTAGCGGGGGGCCGCGGCGAGCAGTACTTC. Protein: CASRALLAGGRGEQYF.

The J gene is TRBJ2-7, the V gene TRBV24-1; perhaps TRBD1 as D (6 bases). The CDR3 extends over 12 amino acids. CDR1 is KGHDR and CDR2 is SFDVKD in the germline V gene. Trimming took off 3 bases at V and 6 bases at J, with 8 bases between the two ends. The CDR3 loop reads CATSDATGEQYF. DNA for the CDR3: TGTGCCACCAGTGATGCGACAGGCGAGCAGTACTTC.

The chain recombines TRBV5-4 with TRBJ2-7; 10 bases fit TRBD1. The CDR3 contains 14 residues. Losses at the gene ends were 4 bases for V and 4 bases for J; bases not matched to a gene: 5. Per germline, CDR1 SGHNT and CDR2 YYREEE (reference sequence). CDR3 region: CASSAGTGEYEQYF. CDR3 nucleotides: TGTGCCAGCAGCGCCGGGACAGGGGAATACGAGCAGTACTTC.

As DNA, the CDR3 is TGCAGTGCTCAGGGGTCCCTTAGCAATCAGCCCCAGCATTTT. This translates into CSAQGSLSNQPQHF. This chain connects TRBV20-1 to TRBJ1-5; weak D call: TRBD1 (6 bases). Trimming left V 5 bases short and J 0 bases short, with 11 bases between. The CDR3 spans 14 residues. Germline CDR1 reads DFQATT; CDR2 reads SNEGSKA (reference sequence).

DNA of the CDR3: TGCAGTGCTAGGCCTCGGGACACTGAAGCTTTCTTT. This translates into CSARPRDTEAFF. V and J are TRBV20-1 and TRBJ1-1; D is uncertain. CDR1 and CDR2 (germline): DFQATT, SNEGSKA (reference sequence). V lost 3 bases, J lost 3 bases, and 8 bases lay in between. The CDR3 totals 12 residues.

The V call is TRBV6-2 or TRBV6-3, the J call TRBJ2-1, with 8 positions matching TRBD1. CDR1 is MNHEY, CDR2 SVGEGT, per germline. The CDR3 is 15 amino acids. The V gene end was trimmed by 5 bases and the J gene end by 4 bases; junction bases not matched to a gene: 7. In DNA form, the CDR3 reads TGTGCCAGCAGTCCCAGGACAGGGCATTACAATGAGCAGTTCTTC. It yields the protein CASSPRTGHYNEQFF.

The V and J genes are TRBV5-4 and TRBJ2-1; 9 nucleotides match TRBD2. The germline CDR1 and CDR2 sequences are SGHNT and YYREEE (reference sequence). Losses at the gene ends were 2 bases for V and 8 bases for J; bases not matched to a gene: 14. The CDR3 covers 17 residues. CDR3 amino acids: CASSLSAGGPNVDEQFF. The CDR3 DNA reads as TGTGCCAGCAGCTTATCTGCGGGGGGGCCTAATGTTGATGAGCAGTTCTTC. Together with reference TRBV5-4 and TRBJ2-1, the CDR3 gives the full variable domain: ETGVTQSPTHLIKTRGQQVTLRCSSQSGHNTVSWYQQALGQGPQFIFQYYREEENGRGNFPPRFSGLQFPNYSSELNVNALELDDSALYLCASSLSAGGPNVDEQFFGPGTRLTVL.

The J gene is TRBJ2-4, the V gene TRBV20-1, with TRBD1 identical over 9 bases. The J call may be faulty, since TRBJ2-7 better matches the DNA end. Germline V gives CDR1 DFQATT, CDR2 SNEGSKA (reference sequence). CDR3 size: 14 residues. This CDR3 reads CSAPRDRVRYEQYF. CDR3 coding DNA: TGCAGTGCTCCCCGGGACAGGGTGAGGTACGAGCAGTACTTC.

This clonotype was counted between two and nine times. V and J are TRBV24-1 and TRBJ2-1; D call uncertain. The length of the CDR3 is 12 residues. Germline V gene sequence: CDR1 KGHDR, CDR2 SFDVKD. The V end lost 7 bases, the J end lost 9 bases, and 12 bases lay between the germline ends. CDR3 coding DNA: TGTGCCACCAGCCGAGGATTCGGTGAGCAGTTCTTC. As protein: CATSRGFGEQFF.

The rearrangement joins TRBV7-3 to TRBJ2-3; the D call may be TRBD1 or TRBD2 (6 bases each). The CDR3 has 17 residues. The V gene's germline CDR1 is SGHTA and CDR2 FQGTGA. V lost 5 bases and J lost 0, with 18 bases in between. For the CDR3, the DNA is TGTGCCAGCAGCCCCAGGGTAGGGGGGCTGAGCACAGATACGCAGTATTTT. This gives the protein CASSPRVGGLSTDTQYF.

The V call is TRBV12-3 or TRBV12-4, the J call TRBJ2-7; tentatively, D is TRBD2 (6 bases). V lost 0 bases and J lost 4, with 13 bases in between. The CDR3 has 15 amino acids. CDR3 residues: CASSLAYGGLYEQYF. The CDR3 DNA sequence: TGTGCCAGCAGTTTAGCTTACGGGGGATTATACGAGCAGTACTTC.

The DNA of the CDR3 is TGCAGTGCTAGCTCGAAATATGAAGGCAATCAGCCCCAGCATTTT. It is translated as CSASSKYEGNQPQHF. The V and J genes are TRBV20-1 and TRBJ1-5, with D hard to call. The CDR3 runs 15 residues. The V gene's germline CDR1 is DFQATT and CDR2 SNEGSKA (reference sequence). Trimming pared 3 bases from V and 2 bases from J, leaving 14 bases between.